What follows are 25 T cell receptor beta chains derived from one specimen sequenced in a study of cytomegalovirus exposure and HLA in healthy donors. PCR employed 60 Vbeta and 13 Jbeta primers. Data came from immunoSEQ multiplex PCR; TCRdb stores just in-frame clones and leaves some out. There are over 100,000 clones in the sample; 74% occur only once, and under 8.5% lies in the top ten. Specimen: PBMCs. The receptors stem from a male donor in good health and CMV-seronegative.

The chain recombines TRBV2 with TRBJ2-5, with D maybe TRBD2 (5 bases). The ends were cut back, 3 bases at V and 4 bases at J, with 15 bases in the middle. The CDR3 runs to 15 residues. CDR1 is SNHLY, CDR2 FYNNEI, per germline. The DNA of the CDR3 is TGTGCCAGCAGTGAGGGTCGGAGCGGCGGAGAGACCCAGTACTTC. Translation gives CASSEGRSGGETQYF.

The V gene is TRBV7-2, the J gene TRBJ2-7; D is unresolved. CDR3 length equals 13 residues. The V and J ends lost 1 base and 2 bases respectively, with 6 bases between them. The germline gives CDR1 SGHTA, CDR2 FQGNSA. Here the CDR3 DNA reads TGTGCCAGCAGCTTAGGCGGTACCTACGAGCAGTACTTC. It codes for CASSLGGTYEQYF.

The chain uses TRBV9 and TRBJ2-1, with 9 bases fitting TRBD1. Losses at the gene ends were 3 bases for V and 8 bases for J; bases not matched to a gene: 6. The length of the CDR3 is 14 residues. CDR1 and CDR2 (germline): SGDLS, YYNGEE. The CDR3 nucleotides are TGTGCCAGCAGCGGCCGGGACAGGGTAGATGAGCAGTTCTTC. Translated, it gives CASSGRDRVDEQFF.

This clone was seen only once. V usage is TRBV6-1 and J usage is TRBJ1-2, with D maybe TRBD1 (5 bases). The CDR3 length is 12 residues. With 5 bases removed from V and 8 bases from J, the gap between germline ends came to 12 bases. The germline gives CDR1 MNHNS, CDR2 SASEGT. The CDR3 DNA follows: TGTGCCAGCAGTAGGGATCAGGGAGGCTACACCTTC. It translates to CASSRDQGGYTF.

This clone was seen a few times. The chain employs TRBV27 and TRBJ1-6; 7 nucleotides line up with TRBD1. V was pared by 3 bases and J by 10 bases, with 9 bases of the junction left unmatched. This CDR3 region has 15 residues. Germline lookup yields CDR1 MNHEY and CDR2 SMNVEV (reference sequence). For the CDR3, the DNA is TGTGCCAGCAGTTTTAGACAGGGAGGTACATCACCCCTCCACTTT. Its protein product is CASSFRQGGTSPLHF.

The CDR3 nucleotides are TGTGCCAGCAGCTCAGGGGGAACAGGGGGTGCTACCTACAATGAGCAGTTCTTC. Encoded protein: CASSSGGTGGATYNEQFF. The chain has TRBV7-9 and TRBJ2-1; TRBD1 aligns across 8 bases. The CDR3 extends over 18 amino acids. Germline V CDR1 and CDR2: SEHNR, FQNEAQ (reference sequence). Germline trimming cut 4 bases from V and 2 bases from J; bases unmatched to any gene: 13.

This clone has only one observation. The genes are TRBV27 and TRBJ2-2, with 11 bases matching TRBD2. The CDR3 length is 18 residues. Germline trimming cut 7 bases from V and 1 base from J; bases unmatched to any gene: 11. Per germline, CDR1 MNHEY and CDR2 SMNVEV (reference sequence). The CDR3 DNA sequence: TGTGCCAGCACCCTGACTAGCGGGGAACACATGAACACCGGGGAGCTGTTTTTT. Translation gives CASTLTSGEHMNTGELFF.

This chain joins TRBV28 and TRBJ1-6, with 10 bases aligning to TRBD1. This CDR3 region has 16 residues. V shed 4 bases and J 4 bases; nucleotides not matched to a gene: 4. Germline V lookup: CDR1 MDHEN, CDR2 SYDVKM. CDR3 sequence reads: CASSSGDRGYNSPLHF. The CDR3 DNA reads TGTGCCAGCAGTTCCGGGGACAGGGGATATAATTCACCCCTCCACTTT.

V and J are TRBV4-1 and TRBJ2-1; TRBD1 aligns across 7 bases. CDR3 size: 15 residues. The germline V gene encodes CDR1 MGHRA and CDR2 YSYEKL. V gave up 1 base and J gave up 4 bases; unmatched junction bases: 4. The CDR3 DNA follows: TGCGCCAGCAGCCAAGCCGGGACAGCTTACAATGAGCAGTTCTTC. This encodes CASSQAGTAYNEQFF.

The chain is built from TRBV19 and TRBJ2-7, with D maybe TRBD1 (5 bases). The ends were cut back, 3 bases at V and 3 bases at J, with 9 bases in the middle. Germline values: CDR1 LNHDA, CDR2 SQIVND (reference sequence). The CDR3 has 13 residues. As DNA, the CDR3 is TGTGCCAGTAGTATTAGAAGGGGCTACGAGCAGTACTTC. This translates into CASSIRRGYEQYF.

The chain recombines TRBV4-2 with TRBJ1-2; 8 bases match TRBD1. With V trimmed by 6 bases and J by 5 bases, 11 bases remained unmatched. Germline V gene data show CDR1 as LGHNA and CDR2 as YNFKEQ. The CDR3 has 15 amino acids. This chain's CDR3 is CASSQTGAIRYGYTF. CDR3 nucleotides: TGTGCCAGCAGTCAGACAGGGGCGATACGTTATGGCTACACCTTC.

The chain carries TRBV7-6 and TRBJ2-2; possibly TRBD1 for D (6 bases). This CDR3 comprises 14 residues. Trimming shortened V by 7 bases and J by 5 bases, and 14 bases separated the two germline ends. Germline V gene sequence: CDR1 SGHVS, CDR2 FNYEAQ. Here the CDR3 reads CASIPGQGTGELFF. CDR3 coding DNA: TGTGCCAGCATCCCAGGTCAGGGGACCGGGGAGCTGTTTTTT.

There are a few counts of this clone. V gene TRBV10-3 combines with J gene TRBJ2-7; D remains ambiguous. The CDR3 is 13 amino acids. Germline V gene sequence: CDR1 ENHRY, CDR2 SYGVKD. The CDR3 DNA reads TGTGTTATCAAGCAGAAGGCGGCATACGAGCAGTACTTC. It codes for CVIKQKAAYEQYF.

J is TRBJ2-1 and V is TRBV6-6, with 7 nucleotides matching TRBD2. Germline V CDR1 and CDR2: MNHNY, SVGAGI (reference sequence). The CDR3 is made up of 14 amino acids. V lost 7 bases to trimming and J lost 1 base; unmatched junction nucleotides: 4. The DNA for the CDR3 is TGTGCCAGCATGCGGCGGGAGTCCTACAATGAGCAGTTCTTC. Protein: CASMRRESYNEQFF.

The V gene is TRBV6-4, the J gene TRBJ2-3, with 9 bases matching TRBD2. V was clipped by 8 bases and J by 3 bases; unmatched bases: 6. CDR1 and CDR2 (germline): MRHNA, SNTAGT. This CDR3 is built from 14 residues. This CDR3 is CASGPRGGTDTQYF. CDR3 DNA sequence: TGTGCCAGCGGACCGCGGGGGGGGACAGATACGCAGTATTTT.

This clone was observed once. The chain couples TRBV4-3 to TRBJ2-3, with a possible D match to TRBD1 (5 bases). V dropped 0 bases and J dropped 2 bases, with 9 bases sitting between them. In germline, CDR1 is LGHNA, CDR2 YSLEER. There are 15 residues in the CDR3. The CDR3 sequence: CASSQDRQYTDTQYF. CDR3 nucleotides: TGCGCCAGCAGCCAAGATAGACAGTACACAGATACGCAGTATTTT.

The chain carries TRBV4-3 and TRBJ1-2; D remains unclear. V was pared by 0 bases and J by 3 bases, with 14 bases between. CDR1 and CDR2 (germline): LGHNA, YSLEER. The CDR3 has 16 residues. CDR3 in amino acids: CASSQELGEGDYGYTF. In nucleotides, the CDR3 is TGCGCCAGCAGCCAAGAACTGGGTGAGGGAGACTATGGCTACACCTTC.

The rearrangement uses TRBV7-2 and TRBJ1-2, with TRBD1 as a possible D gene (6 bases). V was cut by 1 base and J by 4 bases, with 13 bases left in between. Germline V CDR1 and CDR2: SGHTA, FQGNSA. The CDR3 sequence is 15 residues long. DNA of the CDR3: TGTGCCAGCAGCTTAGAAGTCCGGACAGTCTATGGCTACACCTTC. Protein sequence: CASSLEVRTVYGYTF.

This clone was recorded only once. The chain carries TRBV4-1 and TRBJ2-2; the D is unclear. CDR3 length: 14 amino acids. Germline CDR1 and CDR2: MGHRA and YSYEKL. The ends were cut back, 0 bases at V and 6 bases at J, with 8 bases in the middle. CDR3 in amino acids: CASSQDLVPGELFF. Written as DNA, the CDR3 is TGCGCCAGCAGCCAAGATCTCGTCCCCGGGGAGCTGTTTTTT.

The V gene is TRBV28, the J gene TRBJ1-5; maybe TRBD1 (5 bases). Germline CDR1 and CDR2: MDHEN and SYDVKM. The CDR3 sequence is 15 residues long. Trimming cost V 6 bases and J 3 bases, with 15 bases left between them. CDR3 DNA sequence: TGTGCCAGCAGAACCCTGGGGGGAAACAATCAGCCCCAGCATTTT. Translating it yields CASRTLGGNNQPQHF.

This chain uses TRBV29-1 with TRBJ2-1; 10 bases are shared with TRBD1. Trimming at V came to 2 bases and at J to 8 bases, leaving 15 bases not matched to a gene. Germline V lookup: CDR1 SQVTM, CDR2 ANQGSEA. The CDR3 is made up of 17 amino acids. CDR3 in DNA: TGCAGCGTTGAACAACCCAAAGTGGGACAGGGGCTGCATGAGCAGTTCTTC. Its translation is CSVEQPKVGQGLHEQFF.

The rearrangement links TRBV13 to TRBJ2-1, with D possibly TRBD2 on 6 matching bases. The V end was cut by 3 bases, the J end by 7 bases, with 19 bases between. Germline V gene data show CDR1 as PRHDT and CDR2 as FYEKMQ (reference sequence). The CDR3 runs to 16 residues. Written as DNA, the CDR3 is TGTGCCAGCAGCTTTCGTGGAGGCGGGGCCCCAAATGAGCAGTTCTTC. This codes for CASSFRGGGAPNEQFF.

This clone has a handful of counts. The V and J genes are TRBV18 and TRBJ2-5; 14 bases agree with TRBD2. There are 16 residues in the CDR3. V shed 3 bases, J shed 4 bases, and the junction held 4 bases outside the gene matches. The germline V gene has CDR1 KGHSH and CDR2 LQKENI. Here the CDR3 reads CASSPGTSGRAETQYF. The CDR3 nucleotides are TGTGCCAGCTCACCCGGGACTAGCGGGAGAGCAGAGACCCAGTACTTC.

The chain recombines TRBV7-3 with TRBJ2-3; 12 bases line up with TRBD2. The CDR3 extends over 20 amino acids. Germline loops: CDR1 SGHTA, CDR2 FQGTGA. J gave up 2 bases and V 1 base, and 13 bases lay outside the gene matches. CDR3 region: CASSLRGLAGGPVITDTQYF. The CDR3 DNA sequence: TGTGCCAGCAGCTTAAGGGGTCTAGCGGGAGGGCCAGTGATCACAGATACGCAGTATTTT.

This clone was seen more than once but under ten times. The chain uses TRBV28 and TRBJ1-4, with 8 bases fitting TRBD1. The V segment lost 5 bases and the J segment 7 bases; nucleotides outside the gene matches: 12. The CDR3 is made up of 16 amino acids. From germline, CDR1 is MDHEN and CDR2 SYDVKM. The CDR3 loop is CASSRSQTGASEKLFF. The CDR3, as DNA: TGTGCCAGCAGTCGTTCCCAGACAGGGGCGAGTGAAAAACTGTTTTTT.